This T cell receptor (beta chain) was recorded in a study of CD8+ T cells in alopecia areata. Study findings and constraints: While patients received tofacitinib, many expanded lesional clones remained present in scalp and blood. Resident alphabeta T-cell populations of normal skin are likewise subject to sequencing in scalp samples.

Concerning this clone itself: The target antigen is unknown.

The CDR3 loop spans 13 amino acids. V gave up 9 bases and J gave up 7 bases; unmatched junction bases: 9. CDR1 and CDR2 from the germline V gene are SGHRS and YFSETQ. The treatment here: oral pan-JAK inhibitor, 5-10 mg twice daily. cDNA prepared by RNA extraction and subsequent reverse transcription served as the template for sequencing. Profiled with immunoSEQ multiplex PCR; TCRdb holds only in-frame clones, not every one. The sample lists fewer than 110,000 clones, 70% to 90% occurring once. The sequence was collected from a human donor with alopecia areata. Source: CD8+ T cells sorted from blood, taken between weeks 30 and 35, from a patient treated with tofacitinib. The rearrangement joins TRBV5-1 to TRBJ2-2, with TRBD1 identical over 7 bases. The DNA for the CDR3 is TGCGCCACCGAAGAAGGGGGCGGCGGGGAGCTGTTTTTT. This codes for CATEEGGGGELFF.